These T cell receptor beta chains were read from a single sample in a study of T cell repertoires in cytomegalovirus infection. TCRdb re-called the reads through MiXCR, storing one row per CDR3 protein. There are 200,000 or so distinct CDR3 sequences in the sample; approximately 19% occur only once, and around 3.1% lies in the top ten. The sample was PBMCs. These receptors were taken from a human donor in good health (CMV status not recorded). Some clones in this sample may be carry-over from other donors' samples. Both conserved end residues are part of each CDR3. D genes are given only for firm matches. The size of a clone is reported for some rows only, either as once, few or many, or as a class for expanded clones.

>-|TRBJ2-1|17|TRBV13|TRBD1
CASSATGTGGPNNEQFF
TGTGCCAGCAGCGCTACCGGGACAGGGGGCCCCAACAATGAGCAGTTCTTC
>-|TRBJ2-5|14|TRBV11-3|TRBD1
CASSLSGQGETQYF
TGTGCCAGCAGCTTATCCGGACAGGGCGAGACCCAGTACTTC
>many|TRBJ1-1|18|TRBV7-2|TRBD1
CASSIGQGNLWGSTEAFF
TGTGCCAGCAGCATAGGACAGGGAAATCTCTGGGGGAGCACTGAAGCTTTCTTT
>-|TRBJ1-1|13|TRBV28|-
CASTPGGWTEAFF
TGTGCCAGCACTCCCGGGGGGTGGACTGAAGCTTTCTTT
>-|TRBJ1-2|18|TRBV29-1|-
CSVPISLEQDLSGYGYTF
TGCAGCGTTCCGATCTCTCTGGAACAGGACCTTTCGGGCTATGGCTACACCTTC
>few|TRBJ2-2|18|TRBV7-6|TRBD2
CARSLRASGRAVDGELFF
TGTGCCAGGAGCCTTAGAGCGAGCGGGAGGGCCGTGGACGGGGAGCTGTTTTTT
>many|TRBJ1-2|16|TRBV28|-
CASSYPFEQDPYGYTF
TGTGCCAGCAGTTACCCCTTCGAGCAGGACCCTTATGGCTACACCTTC
>many|TRBJ1-3|16|TRBV7-2|TRBD1
CASSFADRGTGNTIYF
TGTGCCAGCAGCTTCGCCGACAGGGGAACGGGAAACACCATATATTTT
>many|TRBJ2-3|13|TRBV7-2|-
CASSWSRDLEKYF
TGTGCCAGCAGCTGGAGCCGGGACCTGGAGAAGTATTTT
>few|TRBJ2-3|14|TRBV7-2|-
CASSPSRTTDTQYF
TGTGCCAGCAGCCCAAGTCGTACTACAGATACGCAGTATTTT
>many|TRBJ1-2|16|TRBV7-9|-
CASSSTGQGILGGYTF
TGTGCCAGCAGCTCCACCGGGCAGGGAATTCTTGGTGGCTACACCTTC
>few|TRBJ2-5|13|TRBV10-3|TRBD2
CAIKASGSETQYF
TGTGCCATCAAGGCTAGCGGTTCGGAGACCCAGTACTTC
>many|TRBJ1-5|15|TRBV7-8|TRBD1
CASSLVDRDIQPQHF
TGTGCCAGCAGCTTAGTGGACAGGGATATTCAGCCCCAGCATTTT
>-|TRBJ2-4|17|TRBV6-2/TRBV6-3|TRBD2
CASSYSWLAGRKNIQYF
TGTGCCAGCAGTTACTCGTGGCTAGCGGGAAGGAAAAACATTCAGTACTTC
>few|TRBJ2-7|13|TRBV4-1|-
CASSQPTAYEQYF
TGCGCCAGCAGCCAACCGACAGCTTACGAGCAGTACTTC
>many|TRBJ2-2|13|TRBV5-6|TRBD1
CASMDRVDGELFF
TGTGCCAGCATGGACAGGGTCGACGGGGAGCTGTTTTTT
>many|TRBJ2-6|19|TRBV7-9|-
CASSLGMGLGSSGANVLTF
TGTGCCAGCAGCTTAGGGATGGGGTTGGGATCTTCTGGGGCCAACGTCCTGACTTTC
>-|TRBJ1-5|16|TRBV20-1|TRBD1
CSATYQGGRGNQPQHF
TGCAGTGCGACCTACCAGGGGGGAAGGGGCAATCAGCCCCAGCATTTT
>once|TRBJ1-2|13|TRBV2|TRBD1
CASRETGGGGYTF
TGTGCCAGCAGGGAGACAGGGGGCGGAGGCTACACCTTC
>-|TRBJ2-1|15|TRBV2|-
CASSEEGMAYNEQFF
TGTGCCAGCAGTGAGGAAGGGATGGCCTACAATGAGCAGTTCTTC
>many|TRBJ2-1|14|TRBV29-1|TRBD2
CSVARPSLADEQFF
TGCAGCGTCGCCCGACCTTCTCTAGCGGATGAGCAGTTCTTC
>-|TRBJ1-5|15|TRBV19|TRBD1
CASSTGQVANQPQHF
TGTGCCAGTAGTACGGGACAGGTAGCTAATCAGCCCCAGCATTTT
>many|TRBJ1-5|14|TRBV7-8|-
CASSLAGGGQPQHF
TGTGCCAGCAGCTTAGCGGGTGGTGGCCAGCCCCAGCATTTT
>few|TRBJ2-7|15|TRBV4-1|-
CASSQPGRAPYEQYF
TGCGCCAGCAGCCAGCCGGGACGGGCGCCCTACGAGCAGTACTTC
>-|TRBJ1-1|14|TRBV19|-
CASSSQWGGTEAFF
TGTGCCAGTAGTTCCCAGTGGGGAGGGACTGAAGCTTTCTTT
>many|TRBJ2-2|17|TRBV7-3|TRBD2
CASSLNSGGPNTGELFF
TGTGCCAGCAGCTTAAATAGCGGGGGGCCTAACACCGGGGAGCTGTTTTTT
>many|TRBJ2-3|19|TRBV6-5|-
CASSPLTDVWFSSTDTQYF
TGTGCCAGCAGTCCTCTCACCGACGTCTGGTTCTCTAGCACAGATACGCAGTATTTT
>-|TRBJ1-5|15|TRBV4-1|-
CASSPEGGGNQPQHF
TGCGCCAGCAGCCCCGAGGGGGGGGGCAATCAGCCCCAGCATTTT
>many|TRBJ2-5|14|TRBV7-9|-
CASSLRGREETQYF
TGTGCCAGCAGCTTGCGGGGTCGGGAGGAGACCCAGTACTTC
>few|TRBJ1-4|13|TRBV6-5|-
CASSYSSPEKLFF
TGTGCCAGCAGTTACTCGAGCCCTGAAAAACTGTTTTTT
>few|TRBJ1-6|15|TRBV5-6|-
CASSYLAQTDSPLHF
TGTGCCAGCAGCTACCTGGCACAGACCGATTCACCCCTCCACTTT
>-|TRBJ1-1|14|TRBV19|-
CASSSESRRTEAFF
TGTGCCAGTAGTAGCGAGAGTCGGCGCACTGAAGCTTTCTTT
>-|TRBJ1-5|15|TRBV6-1|-
CDSSVRQDSNQPQHF
TGTGACAGCAGTGTCCGACAGGATAGCAATCAGCCCCAGCATTTT
>-|TRBJ1-2|14|TRBV5-4|TRBD1
CASSLGTGGRGYTF
TGTGCCAGCAGCTTGGGGACAGGGGGACGAGGCTACACCTTC
>-|TRBJ2-3|14|TRBV29-1|-
CSVEDPLREDTQYF
TGCAGCGTTGAAGATCCTTTGCGGGAAGATACGCAGTATTTT
>many|TRBJ1-5|14|TRBV6-1|-
CASSEVGVGQPQHF
TGTGCCAGCAGTGAAGTTGGGGTAGGGCAGCCCCAGCATTTT
>many|TRBJ2-1|15|TRBV7-3|TRBD2
CASSWTSGTYNEQFF
TGTGCCAGCAGCTGGACTAGCGGGACCTACAATGAGCAGTTCTTC
>many|TRBJ2-4|13|TRBV6-1|-
CASSEVRMGIQYF
TGTGCCAGCAGTGAAGTCCGGATGGGCATTCAGTACTTC
>few|TRBJ2-7|13|TRBV20-1|-
CSARGEQWHEQYF
TGCAGTGCTAGAGGGGAGCAGTGGCACGAGCAGTACTTC
>many|TRBJ1-3|14|TRBV5-1|-
CASSLEGTGNTIYF
TGCGCCAGCAGCTTGGAGGGAACTGGAAACACCATATATTTT
>-|TRBJ1-5|12|TRBV24-1|TRBD1
CATSLGQGPQHF
TGTGCCACCAGTCTGGGACAGGGGCCCCAGCATTTT
>many|TRBJ2-1|14|TRBV11-2|TRBD2
CASSSSGRSNEQFF
TGTGCCAGCAGCAGTAGCGGGAGGTCCAATGAGCAGTTCTTC
>few|TRBJ2-7|11|TRBV5-1|-
CASSLEREQYF
TGCGCCAGCAGCTTGGAGCGCGAGCAGTACTTC
>few|TRBJ2-5|15|TRBV28|-
CASSSPTQRGETQYF
TGTGCCAGCAGTTCCCCCACCCAACGAGGAGAGACCCAGTACTTC
>-|TRBJ2-5|15|TRBV5-1|TRBD2
CASSRIAGDKETQYF
TGCGCCAGCAGCAGAATAGCGGGAGATAAGGAGACCCAGTACTTC